This T cell receptor (beta chain) was captured by sequencing in a study of OX40 agonist ivuxolimab in advanced cancers. Study details: There were three patients with partial responses, one having hepatocellular carcinoma and two cutaneous melanoma.

Study results and limitations: The 0.1-3.0 mg/kg partial responders had among the lowest clonal expansion. Relative to CD4+, CD8+ T cells held more expanded clones on average.

V shed 10 bases, J shed 8 bases, and the junction held 4 bases outside the gene matches. The CDR3 spans 13 residues. Germline values: CDR1 MNHNS, CDR2 SASEGT. About this clone: Its matching antigen is unknown.

The repertoire was sequenced with immunoSEQ multiplex PCR; TCRdb's copy has only in-frame clones and lacks some. In the table there are 65,000 to 70,000 clones, around 86% of which are singletons. Sequenced material: CD4+ or CD8+ T cells sorted from blood, taken in a trial of the OX40 agonist ivuxolimab. The chain employs TRBV6-1 and TRBJ2-3; 15 bases line up with TRBD2. The TCR originated in an adult with an advanced solid tumor such as melanoma, head and neck, liver or kidney cancer. The chain's CDR3 is CATGLAGGGTQYF. The CDR3 DNA reads as TGTGCCACTGGACTAGCGGGGGGGGGTACGCAGTATTTT.